The rows below give T cell receptor beta chains drawn from one sample of a study of a mutant IDH1 vaccine in newly diagnosed glioma. Which antigens these TCRs recognize remains unknown. Here immunoSEQ multiplex PCR was the method, and the copy in TCRdb shows in-frame clones only, minus some. This table has about 65,000 clones, approximately 81% appearing once. The specimen comprised PBMCs, sampled from a glioma patient whose treatment included an IDH1 peptide vaccine. Receptor source: a man aged 25 to 40 with glioma. CDR3s include the opening cysteine and the closing phenylalanine or tryptophan. Each record gives: J gene, clone size, V gene, D gene, CDR3 protein, CDR3 DNA. D genes are given only for firm matches. Only part of the rows carry a size: once, few, many, or a class if the clone is expanded.

j_call: TRBJ1-1; clone_size: NA; v_call: TRBV6-1; d_call: NA; cdr3_aa: CASRHGTLNTEAFF; cdr3_nt: TGTGCCAGCAGGCACGGGACACTGAACACTGAAGCTTTCTTT
j_call: TRBJ1-5; clone_size: once; v_call: TRBV12-5; d_call: NA; cdr3_aa: CASGFAGPQPQHF; cdr3_nt: TGTGCTAGTGGTTTCGCAGGGCCTCAGCCCCAGCATTTT
j_call: TRBJ1-2; clone_size: NA; v_call: TRBV19; d_call: NA; cdr3_aa: CASNDRGVTNYGYTF; cdr3_nt: TGTGCCAGTAATGACAGAGGGGTGACTAACTATGGCTACACCTTC
j_call: TRBJ2-7; clone_size: NA; v_call: TRBV7-9; d_call: NA; cdr3_aa: CASSSRGAYEQYF; cdr3_nt: TGTGCCAGCAGCTCGCGAGGGGCCTACGAGCAGTACTTC
j_call: TRBJ2-7; clone_size: NA; v_call: TRBV28; d_call: NA; cdr3_aa: CASRNLYEQYF; cdr3_nt: TGTGCCAGCAGGAACTTATACGAGCAGTACTTC
j_call: TRBJ1-1; clone_size: NA; v_call: TRBV6-1; d_call: TRBD1; cdr3_aa: CASSEWDSNTEAFF; cdr3_nt: TGTGCCAGCAGTGAATGGGACAGTAACACTGAAGCTTTCTTT
j_call: TRBJ1-6; clone_size: NA; v_call: TRBV15; d_call: NA; cdr3_aa: CATSTGKTYNSPLHF; cdr3_nt: TGTGCCACCAGCACGGGGAAAACCTACAATTCACCCCTCCACTTT
j_call: TRBJ2-1; clone_size: NA; v_call: TRBV6-4; d_call: TRBD2; cdr3_aa: CASSVSPPGTSGGKQFF; cdr3_nt: TGTGCCAGCAGTGTATCCCCCCCCGGGACTAGCGGTGGAAAGCAGTTCTTC
j_call: TRBJ1-1; clone_size: NA; v_call: TRBV18; d_call: NA; cdr3_aa: CASSPLTAEAFF; cdr3_nt: TGTGCCAGCTCACCTTTGACGGCTGAAGCTTTCTTT
j_call: TRBJ2-7; clone_size: once; v_call: TRBV4-2; d_call: TRBD1; cdr3_aa: CASSQKGAGGADYEQYF; cdr3_nt: TGTGCCAGCAGCCAAAAAGGGGCAGGGGGCGCCGACTACGAGCAGTACTTC
j_call: TRBJ1-4; clone_size: NA; v_call: TRBV28; d_call: TRBD1; cdr3_aa: CASSTPGGTNEKLFF; cdr3_nt: TGTGCCAGCAGCACCCCAGGGGGAACTAATGAAAAACTGTTTTTT
j_call: TRBJ1-2; clone_size: NA; v_call: TRBV29-1; d_call: TRBD1; cdr3_aa: CSVEDLPLQGAHGYTF; cdr3_nt: TGCAGCGTTGAAGACCTCCCCTTACAGGGGGCTCATGGCTACACCTTC
j_call: TRBJ1-5; clone_size: NA; v_call: TRBV19; d_call: TRBD1; cdr3_aa: CASSWDRVVQPQHF; cdr3_nt: TGTGCCAGTAGTTGGGACAGGGTGGTTCAGCCCCAGCATTTT
j_call: TRBJ2-1; clone_size: NA; v_call: TRBV25-1; d_call: NA; cdr3_aa: CASSELGRTSFF; cdr3_nt: TGTGCCAGCAGTGAATTAGGTCGGACATCCTTCTTC
j_call: TRBJ1-6; clone_size: NA; v_call: TRBV5-1; d_call: NA; cdr3_aa: CASSLGAGNSPLHF; cdr3_nt: TGCGCCAGCAGCTTGGGGGCAGGAAATTCACCCCTCCACTTT
j_call: TRBJ2-5; clone_size: few; v_call: TRBV21-1; d_call: NA; cdr3_aa: CASSKETQYF; cdr3_nt: TGTGCCAGCAGCAAAGAGACCCAGTACTTC
j_call: TRBJ2-6; clone_size: once; v_call: TRBV2; d_call: NA; cdr3_aa: CASRERLWSSGANVLTF; cdr3_nt: TGTGCCAGCAGGGAGCGATTATGGAGCTCTGGGGCCAACGTCCTGACTTTC
j_call: TRBJ1-6; clone_size: NA; v_call: TRBV2; d_call: NA; cdr3_aa: CASSREGTYNSPLHF; cdr3_nt: TGTGCCAGCAGTCGGGAAGGGACCTATAATTCACCCCTCCACTTT
j_call: TRBJ2-7; clone_size: once; v_call: TRBV5-4; d_call: NA; cdr3_aa: CASSLKIAGLGSYEQYF; cdr3_nt: TGTGCCAGCAGCCTGAAGATCGCGGGGCTGGGTTCCTACGAGCAGTACTTC
j_call: TRBJ1-3; clone_size: NA; v_call: TRBV18; d_call: NA; cdr3_aa: CASSDSQQNTIYF; cdr3_nt: TGTGCCAGCTCGGACAGTCAGCAAAACACCATATATTTT
j_call: TRBJ2-3; clone_size: few; v_call: TRBV14; d_call: NA; cdr3_aa: CASSPTSFSTDTQYF; cdr3_nt: TGTGCCAGCAGCCCTACTAGCTTTAGCACAGATACGCAGTATTTT
j_call: TRBJ2-7; clone_size: NA; v_call: TRBV10-3; d_call: TRBD1; cdr3_aa: CAIRDSSSYEQYF; cdr3_nt: TGTGCCATCCGGGACAGTAGCTCCTACGAGCAGTACTTC
j_call: TRBJ2-4; clone_size: NA; v_call: TRBV30; d_call: TRBD1; cdr3_aa: CAWSVTGEAKNIQYF; cdr3_nt: TGTGCCTGGAGTGTTACAGGGGAAGCCAAAAACATTCAGTACTTC
j_call: TRBJ2-2; clone_size: NA; v_call: TRBV11-3; d_call: NA; cdr3_aa: CASSLDKIGVGNTGELFF; cdr3_nt: TGTGCCAGCAGCTTAGATAAGATTGGTGTGGGAAACACCGGGGAGCTGTTTTTT
j_call: TRBJ2-1; clone_size: NA; v_call: TRBV6-4; d_call: TRBD2; cdr3_aa: CASSEGGSYNEQFF; cdr3_nt: TGTGCCAGCAGTGAGGGGGGGAGCTACAATGAGCAGTTCTTC
j_call: TRBJ1-5; clone_size: NA; v_call: TRBV6-1; d_call: NA; cdr3_aa: CASKGGRGYNQPQHF; cdr3_nt: TGTGCCAGCAAGGGGGGGAGGGGGTACAATCAGCCCCAGCATTTT
j_call: TRBJ1-1; clone_size: NA; v_call: TRBV6-1; d_call: NA; cdr3_aa: CASSESRQNTEAFF; cdr3_nt: TGTGCCAGCAGTGAATCTAGGCAGAACACTGAAGCTTTCTTT
j_call: TRBJ2-7; clone_size: NA; v_call: TRBV10-1; d_call: TRBD2; cdr3_aa: CARAGTSSYEQYF; cdr3_nt: TGCGCCAGGGCCGGGACTAGCAGCTACGAGCAGTACTTC
j_call: TRBJ1-1; clone_size: NA; v_call: TRBV7-9; d_call: NA; cdr3_aa: CASSLRGGLITEAFF; cdr3_nt: TGTGCCAGCAGCTTGAGGGGGGGCTTAATCACTGAAGCTTTCTTT
j_call: TRBJ1-1; clone_size: NA; v_call: TRBV5-6; d_call: TRBD1; cdr3_aa: CASSGGQGAATEAFF; cdr3_nt: TGCGCCAGCAGCGGGGGACAGGGGGCGGCAACTGAAGCTTTCTTT
j_call: TRBJ2-3; clone_size: NA; v_call: TRBV6-5; d_call: NA; cdr3_aa: CASSYGGGTDTQYF; cdr3_nt: TGTGCCAGCAGTTACGGCGGGGGCACAGATACGCAGTATTTT
j_call: TRBJ1-2; clone_size: NA; v_call: TRBV5-1; d_call: NA; cdr3_aa: CASSLGAGQGFGYTF; cdr3_nt: TGCGCCAGCAGCTTGGGAGCTGGGCAGGGGTTTGGCTACACCTTC
j_call: TRBJ2-1; clone_size: NA; v_call: TRBV21-1; d_call: NA; cdr3_aa: CASTEFDRGGYNEQFF; cdr3_nt: TGTGCCAGCACCGAGTTCGACAGGGGTGGATACAATGAGCAGTTCTTC
j_call: TRBJ2-3; clone_size: NA; v_call: TRBV5-4; d_call: TRBD2; cdr3_aa: CASSLVASGGAPSPQYF; cdr3_nt: TGTGCCAGCAGCTTGGTAGCTAGCGGGGGGGCCCCTTCCCCGCAGTATTTT
j_call: TRBJ2-5; clone_size: once; v_call: TRBV6-5; d_call: NA; cdr3_aa: CASSYSKAGRGVTQYF; cdr3_nt: TGTGCCAGCAGTTACTCGAAGGCAGGGCGGGGAGTGACCCAGTACTTC
j_call: TRBJ1-6; clone_size: few; v_call: TRBV19; d_call: NA; cdr3_aa: CASSIGAAYNSPLHF; cdr3_nt: TGTGCCAGTAGTATAGGGGCGGCCTATAATTCACCCCTCCACTTT
j_call: TRBJ2-3; clone_size: NA; v_call: TRBV6-5; d_call: NA; cdr3_aa: CASSIGAISTDTQYF; cdr3_nt: TGTGCCAGCTCCATAGGGGCAATTAGCACAGATACGCAGTATTTT
j_call: TRBJ1-1; clone_size: NA; v_call: TRBV6-5; d_call: NA; cdr3_aa: CASSYGPRTEAFF; cdr3_nt: TGTGCCAGCAGTTACGGCCCTCGGACTGAAGCTTTCTTT
j_call: TRBJ2-5; clone_size: NA; v_call: TRBV5-3; d_call: TRBD2; cdr3_aa: CARRDRLAGVPQETQYF; cdr3_nt: TGTGCCAGAAGGGATAGACTAGCGGGGGTCCCCCAAGAGACCCAGTACTTC
j_call: TRBJ1-2; clone_size: NA; v_call: TRBV29-1; d_call: NA; cdr3_aa: CSVEDRAGSYGYTF; cdr3_nt: TGCAGCGTTGAAGATCGGGCAGGGAGCTATGGCTACACCTTC
j_call: TRBJ1-1; clone_size: NA; v_call: TRBV6-5; d_call: TRBD1; cdr3_aa: CASSPRGRTEAFF; cdr3_nt: TGTGCCAGCAGTCCCAGGGGGAGGACTGAAGCTTTCTTT
j_call: TRBJ2-1; clone_size: NA; v_call: TRBV5-1; d_call: NA; cdr3_aa: CASSLRSAEQFF; cdr3_nt: TGCGCCAGCAGCTTGAGATCCGCTGAGCAGTTCTTC
j_call: TRBJ2-5; clone_size: NA; v_call: TRBV18; d_call: TRBD2; cdr3_aa: CASSPSGLGFETQYF; cdr3_nt: TGTGCCAGCTCACCATCGGGACTAGGGTTTGAGACCCAGTACTTC
j_call: TRBJ2-2; clone_size: NA; v_call: TRBV29-1; d_call: NA; cdr3_aa: CSVEGPYTGELFF; cdr3_nt: TGCAGCGTTGAAGGGCCCTACACCGGGGAGCTGTTTTTT
j_call: TRBJ2-7; clone_size: NA; v_call: TRBV11-2; d_call: NA; cdr3_aa: CASSLVRDGYYEQYF; cdr3_nt: TGTGCCAGCAGCTTAGTTCGGGACGGCTACTACGAGCAGTACTTC
j_call: TRBJ1-5; clone_size: NA; v_call: TRBV6-6; d_call: TRBD1; cdr3_aa: CASSYVGTGNQPQHF; cdr3_nt: TGTGCCAGCAGTTACGTTGGGACAGGGAATCAGCCCCAGCATTTT
j_call: TRBJ2-1; clone_size: NA; v_call: TRBV10-3; d_call: NA; cdr3_aa: CAISESPGVARSHREQFF; cdr3_nt: TGTGCCATCAGTGAGTCCCCCGGGGTAGCGCGGTCCCATCGAGAGCAGTTCTTC
j_call: TRBJ2-3; clone_size: NA; v_call: TRBV28; d_call: NA; cdr3_aa: CASRRGGADTQYF; cdr3_nt: TGTGCCAGCAGGAGAGGAGGAGCAGATACGCAGTATTTT
j_call: TRBJ2-2; clone_size: NA; v_call: TRBV9; d_call: TRBD1; cdr3_aa: CASSVRPKAGGTGELFF; cdr3_nt: TGTGCCAGCAGCGTAAGACCAAAGGCAGGGGGTACCGGGGAGCTGTTTTTT
j_call: TRBJ2-7; clone_size: NA; v_call: TRBV4-1; d_call: NA; cdr3_aa: CASSTNYEQYF; cdr3_nt: TGCGCCAGCAGCACCAACTACGAGCAGTACTTC
j_call: TRBJ2-2; clone_size: NA; v_call: TRBV5-6; d_call: TRBD2; cdr3_aa: CASSLVGQRGDTGELFF; cdr3_nt: TGTGCCAGCAGCTTGGTAGGCCAGCGGGGGGACACCGGGGAGCTGTTTTTT
j_call: TRBJ2-1; clone_size: NA; v_call: TRBV6-9; d_call: TRBD1; cdr3_aa: CASPRTGGVDEQFF; cdr3_nt: TGTGCCAGCCCCCGGACAGGGGGGGTGGATGAGCAGTTCTTC
j_call: TRBJ2-5; clone_size: NA; v_call: TRBV11-2; d_call: TRBD1; cdr3_aa: CASSLEGDRVYQETQYF; cdr3_nt: TGTGCCAGCAGCTTAGAGGGGGACAGGGTTTACCAAGAGACCCAGTACTTC
j_call: TRBJ1-1; clone_size: NA; v_call: TRBV27; d_call: NA; cdr3_aa: CASSSYGLNTEAFF; cdr3_nt: TGTGCCAGCAGTTCTTATGGGTTGAACACTGAAGCTTTCTTT
j_call: TRBJ2-7; clone_size: NA; v_call: TRBV6-5; d_call: TRBD1; cdr3_aa: CASSYGTDSYEQYF; cdr3_nt: TGTGCCAGCAGTTACGGGACAGACTCCTACGAGCAGTACTTC
j_call: TRBJ2-7; clone_size: NA; v_call: TRBV28; d_call: NA; cdr3_aa: CASSLFSGAGAYNSYEQYF; cdr3_nt: TGTGCCAGCAGTTTATTTAGTGGGGCAGGGGCCTATAATTCCTACGAGCAGTACTTC
j_call: TRBJ1-5; clone_size: NA; v_call: TRBV19; d_call: NA; cdr3_aa: CASSPNLAKSNQPQHF; cdr3_nt: TGTGCCAGTAGCCCCAACTTGGCTAAGAGCAATCAGCCCCAGCATTTT
j_call: TRBJ2-3; clone_size: once; v_call: TRBV10-1; d_call: NA; cdr3_aa: CASSDGSSPTDTQYF; cdr3_nt: TGCGCCAGCAGTGACGGGTCCAGCCCCACAGATACGCAGTATTTT